Described below is a single TCR beta chain sequence and its context. The antigen is undetermined. The entry originates in a study of siplizumab effects on memory and regulatory T cells. General observations from the study: Under siplizumab, an average around 64% of mappable alloreactive CD4+ clones were Treg-derived, compared with 26.9% in controls.

This CDR3 has 15 amino acids. In germline, CDR1 is MGHRA, CDR2 YSYEKL. Trimming removed 0 bases at V and 4 bases at J, with 9 bases between. Measured with immunoSEQ multiplex PCR; TCRdb has only the in-frame clones, and not every one. The sample holds about 100,000 clones, about 90% seen once. This rearrangement joins TRBV4-1 to TRBJ1-4; a weak D match, TRBD1 (6 bases). This receptor was taken from a human donor in good health. Material for sequencing was Tregs sorted from blood. The CDR3 loop reads CASSQETGLNEKLFF. DNA of the CDR3: TGCGCCAGCAGCCAAGAAACAGGGCTTAATGAAAAACTGTTTTTT.